This entry lists 16 T cell receptor beta chains sequenced from one sample in a study of blood T cell repertoires in COVID-19. Libraries were prepared by immunoSEQ multiplex PCR; TCRdb keeps only in-frame clonotypes and omits some of them. The data hold fewer than 700,000 clones, with 85% to 90% observed a single time. Sequences were obtained from peripheral blood. The receptors were gathered from a woman aged 45-65 years with COVID-19, enrolled during active disease.

J is TRBJ2-1 and V is TRBV5-1; 8 bases fit TRBD1. CDR1 SGHRS and CDR2 YFSETQ come from the germline V gene. The V segment lost 0 bases and the J segment 2 bases; nucleotides outside the gene matches: 1. CDR3 length equals 15 residues. CDR3 loop: CASSLGQGTYNEQFF. CDR3 in DNA: TGCGCCAGCAGCTTGGGACAGGGGACCTACAATGAGCAGTTCTTC.

The gene calls are TRBV14 and TRBJ2-7; D is perhaps TRBD1 (5 bases). V was trimmed by 0 bases and J by 6 bases, leaving 15 bases between them. The CDR3 is 15 residues long. Germline V lookup: CDR1 SGHDN, CDR2 FVKESK. CDR3 residues: CASSQDGKGIGEQYF. The CDR3, as DNA: TGTGCCAGCAGCCAAGATGGGAAGGGGATCGGCGAGCAGTACTTC.

The J gene is TRBJ1-2, the V gene TRBV13; TRBD1 aligns across 7 bases. The junction had 22 bases not matched to a gene; V was cut back by 4 bases and J by 2 bases. CDR1 and CDR2 (germline): PRHDT, FYEKMQ (reference sequence). The CDR3 totals 20 residues. CDR3 loop: CASSSSLPRDRLYSNYGYTF. The CDR3, as DNA: TGTGCCAGCAGCTCTAGCCTCCCCCGGGACAGACTTTATTCCAACTATGGCTACACCTTC. The full variable domain, with the rest looked up from reference TRBV13 and TRBJ1-2, is AAGVIQSPRHLIKEKRETATLKCYPIPRHDTVYWYQQGPGQDPQFLISFYEKMQSDKGSIPDRFSAQQFSDYHSELNMSSLELGDSALYFCASSSSLPRDRLYSNYGYTFGSGTRLTVV.

The gene calls are TRBV5-4 and TRBJ2-2; a weak D match, TRBD1 (5 bases). The CDR3 extends over 16 amino acids. The V and J ends lost 1 base and 6 bases respectively, with 16 bases between them. Germline CDR1 SGHNT, CDR2 YYREEE (reference sequence). The CDR3 DNA follows: TGTGCCAGCAGCTTGTGGGTGAGCAGGGAACCCGGGGAGCTGTTTTTT. Residues: CASSLWVSREPGELFF.

The rearrangement uses TRBV4-2 and TRBJ1-5; D remains unclear. The CDR3 has 13 residues. V gave up 4 bases and J gave up 6 bases, with 10 bases separating them. Germline CDR1 is LGHNA and CDR2 is YNFKEQ. CDR3 amino acids: CASSLGRSQPQHF. The CDR3 DNA is TGTGCCAGCAGCCTCGGTCGGAGTCAGCCCCAGCATTTT.

The chain couples TRBV2 to TRBJ2-7; the D gene is possibly TRBD2 (5 bases). Germline V gene lookup returns CDR1 SNHLY and CDR2 FYNNEI. Between the trimmed V and J ends, which lost 6 bases and 0 bases, there was a span of 12 bases. The CDR3 sequence is 14 residues long. Written as DNA, the CDR3 is TGTGCCAGCAGGGTCACGGGGAGCTCCTACGAGCAGTACTTC. It yields the protein CASRVTGSSYEQYF.

CDR3 nucleotides: TGTGCCAGCAGCCCCGTAGGAGCAACTAATGAAAAACTGTTTTTT. Translating it yields CASSPVGATNEKLFF. J is TRBJ1-4 and V is TRBV4-2, with unresolved D. Trimming cost V 4 bases and J 0 bases, with 9 bases left between them. Per germline, CDR1 LGHNA and CDR2 YNFKEQ. The CDR3 has 15 amino acids.

This rearrangement joins TRBV23-1 to TRBJ1-2; possibly TRBD1 for D (6 bases). Being an ORF, TRBV23-1 has a function that is uncertain. The CDR3 runs 16 residues. The V end was cut by 3 bases, the J end by 7 bases, with 21 bases between. CDR3 sequence (DNA): TGCGCCAGCAGTCACAATACATACAGGGTCAAGGGTGGCTACACCTTC. It is translated as CASSHNTYRVKGGYTF.

The chain is built from TRBV25-1 and TRBJ2-3; a weak D match, TRBD1 (5 bases). Germline V lookup: CDR1 MGHDK, CDR2 SYGVNS. The CDR3 is made up of 15 amino acids. V was pared by 3 bases and J by 0 bases, with 10 bases between. CDR3 DNA sequence: TGTGCCAGCAGTGAGGGGCGGCTAAGCACAGATACGCAGTATTTT. Protein sequence: CASSEGRLSTDTQYF.

The table lists this clone with a count of one. V usage is TRBV9 and J usage is TRBJ1-5; D perhaps matches TRBD1 (5 bases). Trimming pared 0 bases from V and 3 bases from J, leaving 25 bases between. CDR3 size: 20 residues. From germline, CDR1 is SGDLS and CDR2 YYNGEE. The CDR3: CASSVVFREQEGRANQPQHF. The CDR3 DNA reads TGTGCCAGCAGCGTAGTGTTCCGGGAGCAGGAGGGCAGGGCCAATCAGCCCCAGCATTTT. The full variable domain, rest sourced from reference TRBV9 and TRBJ1-5, is DSGVTQTPKHLITATGQRVTLRCSPRSGDLSVYWYQQSLDQGLQFLIQYYNGEERAKGNILERFSAQQFPDLHSELNLSSLELGDSALYFCASSVVFREQEGRANQPQHFGDGTRLSIL.

This chain links TRBV6-5 with TRBJ2-5; 9 nucleotides match TRBD1. Germline V gene lookup returns CDR1 MNHEY and CDR2 SVGAGI. V shed 6 bases, J shed 4 bases, and the junction held 6 bases outside the gene matches. The CDR3 loop spans 14 amino acids. The CDR3 is CASSGDRAGETQYF. As DNA, the CDR3 is TGTGCCAGCAGCGGGGACAGGGCGGGAGAGACCCAGTACTTC.

This chain links TRBV5-1 with TRBJ2-5, with D possibly matching TRBD1 (6 bases). Germline V gives CDR1 SGHRS, CDR2 YFSETQ. CDR3 length equals 13 residues. With 6 bases removed from V and 0 bases from J, the gap between germline ends came to 9 bases. CDR3 coding DNA: TGCGCCAGCACAGGGGCATACCAAGAGACCCAGTACTTC. Translating it yields CASTGAYQETQYF. Full variable domain (outside the CDR3, taken from reference TRBV5-1 and TRBJ2-5): KAGVTQTPRYLIKTRGQQVTLSCSPISGHRSVSWYQQTPGQGLQFLFEYFSETQRNKGNFPGRFSGRQFSNSRSEMNVSTLELGDSALYLCASTGAYQETQYFGPGTRLLVL.

Concerning this clone: Other nucleotide sequences in the sample specify the same CDR3. The J gene is TRBJ1-5, the V gene TRBV28, with D tentatively TRBD1 (5 bases). V shed 4 bases and J shed 4 bases, with 11 bases lying between them. CDR1 and CDR2 from the germline V gene are MDHEN and SYDVKM. The length of the CDR3 is 14 residues. The CDR3 spells CASSSPGGNQPQHF. CDR3 coding DNA: TGTGCCAGCAGTTCCCCGGGGGGTAATCAGCCCCAGCATTTT.

The chain joins TRBV4-1 to TRBJ1-6, with D hard to call. Germline-derived CDR1 and CDR2 are MGHRA and YSYEKL. V dropped 0 bases and J dropped 6 bases, with 9 bases sitting between them. CDR3 size: 15 residues. The CDR3 here is CASSQEGATNSPLHF. The DNA of the CDR3 is TGCGCCAGCAGCCAAGAGGGAGCGACTAATTCACCCCTCCACTTT.

The V and J genes are TRBV12-3 or TRBV12-4 and TRBJ1-4; the match to TRBD1 covers 7 bases. Germline trimming cut 4 bases from V and 8 bases from J; bases unmatched to any gene: 4. The CDR3 has 13 residues. CDR3 in DNA: TGTGCCAGCAGTTACAGGGGACGGGAAAAACTGTTTTTT. Residues: CASSYRGREKLFF.

The chain joins TRBV2 to TRBJ2-1; 13 bases are a match to TRBD2. CDR3 size: 19 residues. The ends lost 6 bases at V and 1 base at J; junction bases unmatched: 12. Germline CDR1 and CDR2: SNHLY and FYNNEI. This CDR3 reads CASSPGQLAGGNSYNEQFF. The CDR3 region has the DNA TGTGCCAGCAGCCCCGGGCAACTAGCGGGGGGGAATTCCTACAATGAGCAGTTCTTC.